Listed below are T cell receptor beta chains from one sample, sequenced in a study of T cell responses to AZD1222 COVID-19 vaccine. TCRdb's copy holds only in-frame clones and misses some; the assay was immunoSEQ multiplex PCR. Of tens of thousands of clones in the sample, over 75% were seen once. The sequencing here drew on peripheral blood, taken 28 days after the second AZD1222 dose. The source of these receptors is an adult who received the AZD1222 COVID-19 vaccine. The CDR3 runs from the conserved cysteine through the conserved F or W. The D gene is left open where the match is weak. Clone size appears in some rows only: once, few, many, or a class for an expanded clone.

J gene | V gene | D gene | clone size | CDR3 length | CDR3 protein | CDR3 DNA
TRBJ2-7 | TRBV7-2 | NA | NA | 12 | CASSFRSYEQYF | TGTGCCAGCAGCTTTAGGTCCTACGAGCAGTACTTC
TRBJ1-3 | TRBV5-6 | NA | NA | 15 | CASSRIDSSGNTIYF | TGTGCCAGCAGCAGAATAGACAGCTCTGGAAACACCATATATTTT
TRBJ1-6 | TRBV10-2 | NA | NA | 17 | CASSESLGGTNNSPLHF | TGCGCCAGCAGTGAGTCGTTGGGGGGGACGAATAATTCACCCCTCCACTTT
TRBJ1-2 | TRBV30 | NA | NA | 15 | CAWSVLTSRNYGYTF | TGTGCCTGGAGTGTACTGACCTCGCGCAACTATGGCTACACCTTC
TRBJ2-3 | TRBV5-4 | NA | NA | 13 | CASSFRDTDTQYF | TGTGCCAGCAGCTTCCGCGACACAGATACGCAGTATTTT
TRBJ1-3 | TRBV28 | NA | NA | 13 | CASSLDSGNTIYF | TGTGCCAGCAGTTTAGACTCCGGAAACACCATATATTTT
TRBJ1-6 | TRBV28 | NA | NA | 16 | CASRLRERRDTSPLHF | TGTGCCAGCAGACTTCGGGAGCGCAGGGACACATCACCCCTCCACTTT
TRBJ1-3 | TRBV20-1 | NA | NA | 11 | CSAREPSAIYF | TGCAGTGCTAGGGAGCCTTCGGCCATATATTTT
TRBJ2-2 | TRBV18 | NA | NA | 15 | CASSPRGQNTGELFF | TGTGCCAGCTCACCTAGGGGACAAAACACCGGGGAGCTGTTTTTT
TRBJ2-3 | TRBV15 | NA | NA | 16 | CATSRGTGTGTDTQYF | TGTGCCACCAGCAGAGGGACCGGGACCGGCACAGATACGCAGTATTTT
TRBJ1-4 | TRBV4-3 | NA | NA | 14 | CASSQRGGGEKLFF | TGCGCCAGCAGCCAACGGGGAGGCGGTGAAAAACTGTTTTTT
TRBJ2-5 | TRBV6-5 | TRBD1 | NA | 13 | CASSFDRVETQYF | TGTGCCAGCAGCTTCGACAGGGTAGAGACCCAGTACTTC
TRBJ1-1 | TRBV6-2/TRBV6-3 | TRBD1 | once | 14 | CASSYSVTGAEAFF | TGTGCCAGCAGTTACTCGGTCACAGGGGCTGAAGCTTTCTTT
TRBJ2-5 | TRBV15 | TRBD1 | NA | 15 | CATSIDRGEQETQYF | TGTGCCACCAGCATCGACAGGGGAGAGCAAGAGACCCAGTACTTC
TRBJ2-7 | TRBV6-1 | NA | NA | 16 | CASSEALVLIYYEQYF | TGTGCCAGCAGTGAAGCTCTCGTATTAATCTACTACGAGCAGTACTTC
TRBJ2-7 | TRBV28 | NA | NA | 13 | CASTLETSYEQYF | TGTGCCAGCACCTTGGAAACCTCCTACGAGCAGTACTTC
TRBJ1-5 | TRBV12-5 | TRBD1 | NA | 14 | CASGGQAVDQPQHF | TGTGCTAGTGGCGGACAGGCGGTGGATCAGCCCCAGCATTTT
TRBJ2-3 | TRBV7-2 | TRBD1 | once | 15 | CASSLGQGFTDTQYF | TGTGCCAGCAGCCTTGGACAGGGTTTCACAGATACGCAGTATTTT
TRBJ1-2 | TRBV2 | TRBD1 | NA | 13 | CASNIQGRYGYTF | TGTGCCAGCAACATACAGGGGAGGTATGGCTACACCTTC
TRBJ1-1 | TRBV5-1 | NA | NA | 14 | CASSSRAQGTEAFF | TGCGCCAGCAGCTCCCGGGCCCAGGGCACTGAAGCTTTCTTT
TRBJ2-7 | TRBV18 | NA | NA | 14 | CASSGQGFGDEQYF | TGTGCCAGCTCGGGCCAGGGGTTCGGAGACGAGCAGTACTTC
TRBJ2-3 | TRBV5-4 | NA | NA | 16 | CASSSGGAGGTDTQYF | TGTGCCAGCAGCTCTGGGGGGGCAGGAGGAACAGATACGCAGTATTTT
TRBJ2-7 | TRBV7-2 | NA | NA | 13 | CASSLGTNYEQYF | TGTGCCAGCAGCTTAGGTACTAACTACGAGCAGTACTTC
TRBJ2-1 | TRBV27 | TRBD2 | NA | 14 | CASWTSVPNNEQFF | TGTGCCAGCTGGACTAGCGTCCCTAACAATGAGCAGTTCTTC
TRBJ1-5 | TRBV2 | NA | NA | 15 | CASSETRAPNQPQHF | TGTGCCAGCAGTGAAACGAGGGCCCCCAATCAGCCCCAGCATTTT
TRBJ1-2 | TRBV6-2/TRBV6-3 | NA | NA | 17 | CASSYSSYSRPNYGYTF | TGTGCCAGCAGTTATTCTTCCTATTCAAGACCTAACTATGGCTACACCTTC
TRBJ1-3 | TRBV6-5 | NA | NA | 15 | CASSYPVLSGNTIYF | TGTGCCAGCAGTTACCCAGTTCTCTCTGGAAACACCATATATTTT
TRBJ1-1 | TRBV28 | NA | NA | 11 | CVSLAGERAFF | TGTGTCTCATTGGCGGGGGAGAGGGCTTTCTTT
TRBJ1-1 | TRBV7-3 | NA | NA | 15 | CASSSGPGMNTEAFF | TGTGCCAGCAGCTCGGGACCGGGTATGAACACTGAAGCTTTCTTT
TRBJ2-3 | TRBV7-2 | TRBD1 | once | 15 | CASSTGQGATDTQYF | TGTGCCAGCAGCACTGGACAGGGGGCCACAGATACGCAGTATTTT
TRBJ1-5 | TRBV21-1 | NA | NA | 14 | CASSNILCRQPQHF | TGTGCCAGCAGCAATATTCTTTGTCGTCAGCCCCAGCATTTT
TRBJ1-2 | TRBV2 | NA | NA | 14 | CASSEGGPLSGYTF | TGTGCCAGCAGTGAGGGGGGTCCCTTATCGGGCTACACCTTC
TRBJ1-5 | TRBV18 | NA | few | 15 | CASSQRGTALEPQHF | TGTGCCAGCTCACAACGCGGGACGGCCTTGGAGCCCCAGCATTTT
TRBJ1-1 | TRBV28 | NA | once | 14 | CASSRRRDLTEAFF | TGTGCCAGCTCCCGGCGACGGGACCTCACTGAAGCTTTCTTT
TRBJ2-7 | TRBV4-1 | NA | once | 13 | CASSQETTYEQYF | TGCGCCAGCAGCCAAGAAACTACCTACGAGCAGTACTTC
TRBJ1-1 | TRBV7-8 | NA | NA | 13 | CASSWLLDTEAFF | TGTGCCAGCAGCTGGTTATTAGACACTGAAGCTTTCTTT
TRBJ2-7 | TRBV5-1 | NA | few | 16 | CASSSQPRGNPYEQYF | TGCGCCAGCAGCTCCCAGCCTCGGGGGAACCCCTACGAGCAGTACTTC
TRBJ1-1 | TRBV29-1 | NA | NA | 13 | CSVELGAGTEAFF | TGCAGCGTTGAATTGGGGGCCGGTACTGAAGCTTTCTTT
TRBJ1-1 | TRBV21-1 | NA | NA | 11 | CASTLNTEAFF | TGTGCCAGCACCTTGAACACTGAAGCTTTCTTT
TRBJ1-5 | TRBV3-1/TRBV3-2 | NA | NA | 14 | CASSQGKSNQPQHF | TGTGCCAGCAGCCAAGGGAAGAGCAATCAGCCCCAGCATTTT
TRBJ1-2 | TRBV5-1 | NA | NA | 14 | CASSLVVGAGGYTF | TGCGCCAGCAGCTTGGTTGTGGGGGCCGGCGGCTACACCTTC
TRBJ2-3 | TRBV12-5 | NA | once | 14 | CASGRGDNTDTQYF | TGTGCTAGTGGTCGTGGAGACAACACAGATACGCAGTATTTT
TRBJ2-5 | TRBV4-1 | TRBD2 | NA | 18 | CASSQETSGGYRGETQYF | TGCGCCAGCAGCCAAGAGACTAGCGGGGGGTATAGGGGTGAGACCCAGTACTTC
TRBJ1-1 | TRBV18 | TRBD1 | NA | 16 | CASSPTFTGGDTEAFF | TGTGCCAGCTCACCCACGTTTACAGGGGGGGACACTGAAGCTTTCTTT
TRBJ2-7 | TRBV1 | NA | NA | 17 | CTSSQKEAGAHSYEQYF | TGCACCAGCAGCCAAAAAGAAGCGGGGGCCCACTCCTACGAGCAGTACTTC
TRBJ2-3 | TRBV7-9 | TRBD2 | NA | 17 | CASSLAELAGGTDTQYF | TGTGCCAGCAGCTTAGCGGAACTAGCGGGGGGCACAGATACGCAGTATTTT
TRBJ1-2 | TRBV4-1 | NA | NA | 17 | CASSQGPRGRFDYGYTF | TGCGCCAGCAGCCAAGGGCCCCGGGGTCGGTTCGACTATGGCTACACCTTC
TRBJ1-3 | TRBV6-5 | NA | once | 13 | CASTTPGRNTIYF | TGTGCCAGCACCACCCCCGGCCGAAACACCATATATTTT
TRBJ2-7 | TRBV5-6 | NA | once | 16 | CASSLEGGHSSYEQYF | TGTGCCAGCAGCTTGGAGGGGGGGCACAGCTCCTACGAGCAGTACTTC
TRBJ1-4 | TRBV28 | TRBD1 | NA | 13 | CASSPGGDEKLFF | TGTGCCAGCAGTCCAGGGGGCGATGAAAAACTGTTTTTT
TRBJ2-5 | TRBV13 | NA | NA | 12 | CASSLGRETQYF | TGTGCCAGCAGCTTAGGCCGGGAGACCCAGTACTTC
TRBJ2-1 | TRBV7-2 | NA | NA | 14 | CASSLGRVGGEQFF | TGTGCCAGCAGCTTGGGACGTGTGGGGGGTGAGCAGTTCTTC
TRBJ1-2 | TRBV14 | NA | NA | 13 | CASGYGSVYGYTF | TGTGCCAGCGGGTACGGGAGTGTCTATGGCTACACCTTC
TRBJ1-5 | TRBV6-4 | NA | few | 15 | CATPGRLYSNQPQHF | TGTGCCACTCCAGGGAGGCTTTATAGCAATCAGCCCCAGCATTTT
TRBJ1-1 | TRBV11-2 | TRBD1 | NA | 16 | CASIPTGALMNTEAFF | TGTGCCAGCATCCCTACAGGGGCTTTAATGAACACTGAAGCTTTCTTT
TRBJ1-1 | TRBV7-3 | NA | NA | 14 | CASSSSGGHTEAFF | TGTGCCAGCAGCTCTTCGGGGGGTCACACTGAAGCTTTCTTT
TRBJ2-3 | TRBV3-1/TRBV3-2 | NA | NA | 15 | CASSQDPGPRNTQYF | TGTGCCAGCAGCCAAGACCCCGGGCCTCGGAATACGCAGTATTTT
TRBJ1-1 | TRBV21-1 | NA | NA | 11 | CARGQITEAFF | TGTGCCAGGGGTCAAATCACTGAAGCTTTCTTT
TRBJ2-1 | TRBV11-2 | NA | NA | 15 | CASSGERGPYNEQFF | TGTGCCAGCAGCGGAGAACGGGGTCCTTACAATGAGCAGTTCTTC